One sample yielded the 17 T cell receptor beta chains listed below, sequenced in a study of CD8+ T cells in alopecia areata. Regarding treatment: oral pan-JAK inhibitor, 5-10 mg twice daily. After isolation, RNA underwent reverse transcription to generate cDNA as the sequencing template. Some clones are missing from TCRdb's copy, which holds only in-frame ones; the method was immunoSEQ multiplex PCR. Of 150,000 to 200,000 clones detected, around three fifths appear once; the ten largest clones hold 1%. Sequencing used CD4+ T cells sorted from blood, obtained at week 24, from a patient treated with tofacitinib. These receptors all stem from a human donor with alopecia areata.

V usage is TRBV19 and J usage is TRBJ1-6; D unclear. The V end lost 10 bases, the J end lost 8 bases, and 12 bases lay between the germline ends. Germline V lookup: CDR1 LNHDA, CDR2 SQIVND (reference sequence). The CDR3 consists of 12 residues. The CDR3 region has the DNA TGTGCCACCTCGGATGGGTATTCACCCCTCCACTTT. This gives the protein CATSDGYSPLHF. The full variable domain, its missing parts supplied by reference TRBV19 and TRBJ1-6, is DGGITQSPKYLFRKEGQNVTLSCEQNLNHDAMYWYRQDPGQGLRLIYYSQIVNDFQKGDIAEGYSVSREKKESFPLTVTSAQKNPTAFYLCATSDGYSPLHFGNGTRLTVT.

The rearrangement links TRBV29-1 to TRBJ1-2; no reliable D call. Trimming pared 4 bases from V and 4 bases from J, leaving 10 bases between. There are 12 residues in the CDR3. Germline lookup yields CDR1 SQVTM and CDR2 ANQGSEA. CDR3 amino acids: CSVVHQIYGYTF. The CDR3, as DNA: TGCAGCGTTGTACACCAAATCTATGGCTACACCTTC.

The V and J genes are TRBV15 and TRBJ1-5; TRBD1 might be the D (5 bases). Trimming pared 6 bases from V and 2 bases from J, leaving 11 bases between. The germline V gene encodes CDR1 LNHNV and CDR2 YYDKDF (reference sequence). This CDR3 spans 14 amino acids. CDR3 sequence reads: CATSWRGGNQPQHF. The DNA of the CDR3 is TGTGCCACCAGTTGGAGGGGTGGCAATCAGCCCCAGCATTTT.

This clone was picked up a small number of times. The chain recombines TRBV28 with TRBJ2-5, with 7 positions matching TRBD2. The CDR3 loop spans 15 amino acids. The germline V gene encodes CDR1 MDHEN and CDR2 SYDVKM. The V and J ends lost 2 bases and 5 bases, in that order; junction bases with no gene match: 8. The DNA of the CDR3 is TGTGCCAGCAGTTTAATGGCAAGCGGGGTGGAGACCCAGTACTTC. It translates to CASSLMASGVETQYF.

This clone was found a few times. This chain joins TRBV29-1 and TRBJ2-2; weak D call: TRBD2 (5 bases). Trimming took off 0 bases at V and 4 bases at J, with 15 bases between the two ends. The CDR3 has 16 amino acids. Per the germline V gene, CDR1 is SQVTM and CDR2 is ANQGSEA. The CDR3 region is CSVEDTVSGGTGELFF. The CDR3 DNA reads as TGCAGCGTTGAAGATACCGTCTCTGGAGGCACCGGGGAGCTGTTTTTT.

This chain connects TRBV14 to TRBJ1-2, with 7 nucleotides matching TRBD1. This CDR3 contains 16 residues. The trim removed 0 bases at V and 6 bases at J, leaving 10 bases unmatched. The V gene's germline CDR1 is SGHDN and CDR2 FVKESK. The CDR3 region has the DNA TGTGCCAGCAGCCAAGACAGGACAGGAGGATTACATGGCTACACCTTC. This sequence encodes CASSQDRTGGLHGYTF.

The CDR3 reads CAWSPQLQEQFF. DNA for the CDR3: TGTGCCTGGAGTCCCCAGTTGCAAGAGCAGTTCTTC. The genes are TRBV30 and TRBJ2-1; D gene unclear. The germline V gene encodes CDR1 GTSNPN and CDR2 SVGIG (reference sequence). Trimming removed 2 bases from V and 10 bases from J, with 12 bases in between. CDR3 size: 12 residues.

The rearrangement links TRBV29-1 to TRBJ1-6, with a tentative D call TRBD1 (5 bases). Germline V lookup: CDR1 SQVTM, CDR2 ANQGSEA. The CDR3 is 13 residues long. Trimming took 4 bases from V and 7 from J, leaving 11 bases between them. The CDR3 DNA reads as TGCAGCGTTGTTACAGGAAGAAATTCACCCCTCCACTTT. This gives the protein CSVVTGRNSPLHF.

This sequence joins TRBV27 and TRBJ2-3; 8 nucleotides match TRBD2. Germline V gene data show CDR1 as MNHEY and CDR2 as SMNVEV (reference sequence). This CDR3 spans 16 amino acids. The ends lost 4 bases at V and 2 bases at J; junction bases unmatched: 8. CDR3 sequence reads: CASSSPGGLNTDTQYF. CDR3 bases: TGTGCCAGCAGTTCTCCGGGGGGGCTAAACACAGATACGCAGTATTTT.

The genes are TRBV15 and TRBJ1-1; D gene uncertain. Germline V lookup: CDR1 LNHNV, CDR2 YYDKDF (reference sequence). There are 14 residues in the CDR3. Trimming pared 4 bases from V and 1 base from J, leaving 10 bases between. CDR3 coding DNA: TGTGCCACCAGCACTGACGGCAGGAACACTGAAGCTTTCTTT. It specifies CATSTDGRNTEAFF.

The V and J genes are TRBV6-6 and TRBJ1-2; D call uncertain. Germline V gives CDR1 MNHNY, CDR2 SVGAGI (reference sequence). This CDR3 comprises 12 residues. V lost 5 bases to trimming and J lost 6 bases, with 10 bases between them. The CDR3 nucleotides are TGTGCCAGCAGTCGACGTCGGGATGGCTACACCTTC. As protein: CASSRRRDGYTF.

A single count supports this clone. This chain joins TRBV4-3 and TRBJ1-3, with D hard to call. Trimming took off 1 base at V and 0 bases at J, with 7 bases between the two ends. The CDR3 length is 15 residues. CDR1 and CDR2 (germline): LGHNA, YSLEER. CDR3 amino acids: CASSQGADSGNTIYF. The CDR3 nucleotides are TGCGCCAGCAGCCAAGGGGCAGACTCTGGAAACACCATATATTTT.

The chain links TRBV19 to TRBJ1-5; D call uncertain. The CDR3 contains 17 residues. The V and J ends lost 6 bases and 6 bases respectively, with 24 bases between them. Germline CDR1 LNHDA, CDR2 SQIVND (reference sequence). The CDR3 nucleotides read TGTGCCAGTAGCACCCTATCCTCGAACGGCTATGCTCAGCCCCAGCATTTT. This translates into CASSTLSSNGYAQPQHF.

The rearrangement joins TRBV29-1 to TRBJ1-2; perhaps TRBD1 as D (5 bases). The CDR3 loop spans 11 amino acids. Germline V lookup: CDR1 SQVTM, CDR2 ANQGSEA. Trimming cost V 4 bases and J 4 bases, with 7 bases left between them. CDR3 protein: CSVGGFYGYTF. The CDR3 DNA reads as TGCAGCGTTGGGGGCTTCTATGGCTACACCTTC.

This clone is a singleton in its sample. The J gene is TRBJ2-1, the V gene TRBV30; 10 nucleotides match TRBD1. Germline V lookup: CDR1 GTSNPN, CDR2 SVGIG (reference sequence). V dropped 1 base and J dropped 8; count of bases not matched to a gene: 5. The CDR3 has 14 amino acids. The DNA for the CDR3 is TGTGCCTGGAGTGGACAGGGGGCGGAGGATGAGCAGTTCTTC. It specifies CAWSGQGAEDEQFF. Looking up the rest from reference TRBV30 and TRBJ2-1 gives the full variable domain: SQTIHQWPATLVQPVGSPLSLECTVEGTSNPNLYWYRQAAGRGLQLLFYSVGIGQISSEVPQNLSASRPQDRQFILSSKKLLLSDSGFYLCAWSGQGAEDEQFFGPGTRLTVL.

The V and J genes are TRBV5-1 and TRBJ2-2, with D possibly called TRBD1 or TRBD2 (6 bases each). Trimming removed 4 bases from V and 5 bases from J, with 15 bases in between. Germline assignment: CDR1 SGHRS and CDR2 YFSETQ. This CDR3 region has 15 residues. CDR3: CASSLDGGRTGELFF. In DNA, the CDR3 is TGCGCCAGCAGCCTGGATGGGGGGCGAACCGGGGAGCTGTTTTTT.

The gene calls are TRBV20-1 and TRBJ1-1; D is ambiguous. Germline V CDR1 and CDR2: DFQATT, SNEGSKA (reference sequence). The CDR3 contains 11 residues. V was shortened by 1 base and J by 3 bases, with 3 bases between the two germline ends. The CDR3 loop is CSARGYTEAFF. In DNA form, the CDR3 reads TGCAGTGCTAGAGGATACACTGAAGCTTTCTTT.